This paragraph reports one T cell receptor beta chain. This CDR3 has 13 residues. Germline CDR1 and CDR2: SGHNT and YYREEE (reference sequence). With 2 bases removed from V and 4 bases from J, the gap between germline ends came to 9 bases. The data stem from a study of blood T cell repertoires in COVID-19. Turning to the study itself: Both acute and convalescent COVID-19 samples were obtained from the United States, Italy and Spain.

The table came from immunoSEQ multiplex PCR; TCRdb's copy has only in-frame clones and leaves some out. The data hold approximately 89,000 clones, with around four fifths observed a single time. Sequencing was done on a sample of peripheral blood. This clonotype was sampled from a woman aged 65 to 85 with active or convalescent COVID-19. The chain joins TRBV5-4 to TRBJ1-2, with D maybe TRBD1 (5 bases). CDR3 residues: CASSLGQSYGYTF. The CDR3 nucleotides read TGTGCCAGCAGCTTAGGACAATCCTATGGCTACACCTTC.